The subject of this entry is one TCR beta chain. The CDR3 totals 12 residues. V was shortened by 0 bases and J by 8 bases, with 8 bases between the two germline ends. CDR1 and CDR2 (germline): SGHKS, YYEKEE (reference sequence). The data originate from a study of blood T cell repertoires in COVID-19. Study background: Collection of acute and convalescent COVID-19 samples took place in the United States, Italy and Spain. From T cells, B-cell-depleted T cells, or PBMCs came the material, which was cDNA or gDNA.

Study processing details: The assay estimated nucleated cells by amplifying reference gene primers. Libraries were prepared by immunoSEQ multiplex PCR; TCRdb keeps only in-frame clonotypes and omits some of them. For V, J and clone size, that table is used; D and trimming come from the DNA. The repertoire has 120,000 or so clones, around 80% of them found once; the top ten carry under 20%. The sample was peripheral blood. V is TRBV5-5 and J is TRBJ1-1, with D unresolved. This TCR was recovered from a man aged 60 to 69 with active or convalescent COVID-19. Here the CDR3 reads CASSLGAGEAFF. The CDR3 coding sequence is TGTGCCAGCAGCTTGGGAGCGGGGGAAGCTTTCTTT.